This TCR beta chain was documented in a study of OX40 agonist ivuxolimab in advanced cancers. About the study: Of the participants, approximately 40% had some prior anti-PD-1, anti-PD-L1 or anti-CTLA-4 therapy, which was allowed. General study results and limits: CD4+ and CD8+ T cells in blood underwent clonal expansion by week 6 at 0.1 to 3.0 mg/kg.

Excluded were patients having autoimmune disease history or systemic immunosuppression. Produced via immunoSEQ multiplex PCR; TCRdb's table is partial and in-frame only. Seen here are 96,000 or so clones, approximately 80% observed once, and the top ten hold roughly 5.2%. On this clone itself: As yet, its antigen is unknown.

Germline V CDR1 and CDR2: MGHDK, SYGVNS. The ends lost 8 bases at V and 0 bases at J; junction bases unmatched: 10. The length of the CDR3 is 16 residues. The sequence came from an adult with an advanced solid tumor such as melanoma, head and neck, liver or kidney cancer. The chain links TRBV25-1 to TRBJ2-1; 7 bases line up with TRBD2. The specimen was CD4+ or CD8+ T cells sorted from blood, collected in a trial of the OX40 agonist ivuxolimab. The CDR3 here is CASPWPGLLSYNEQFF. CDR3 sequence (DNA): TGTGCCAGCCCCTGGCCGGGACTACTCTCCTACAATGAGCAGTTCTTC.